The 16 T cell receptor beta chains below were found in one sample sequenced in a study of graft-versus-host responses after intestinal transplantation. The data were produced by immunoSEQ multiplex PCR, yet TCRdb's version contains in-frame clones alone and is incomplete. The sample has 85,000 to 90,000 clones, around four fifths seen once. Their recognized antigens are unknown. The material sequenced was unstimulated CD8+ T cells sorted from spleen or lymph node cells, taken before intestinal transplant. The receptor source for this set is a human donor who received an intestinal transplant.

This rearrangement joins TRBV5-1 to TRBJ1-1; D unclear. The V gene's germline CDR1 is SGHRS and CDR2 YFSETQ. Trimming cost V 4 bases and J 1 base, with 8 bases left between them. This CDR3 has 13 amino acids. CDR3 residues: CASSTLGNTEAFF. The CDR3 nucleotides read TGCGCCAGCAGCACTCTAGGGAACACTGAAGCTTTCTTT.

The V call is TRBV4-1, the J call TRBJ2-3; 7 bases fit TRBD2. V dropped 5 bases and J dropped 2; count of bases not matched to a gene: 7. The CDR3 spans 15 residues. Germline CDR1 is MGHRA and CDR2 is YSYEKL. The CDR3 here is CASSALGGFTDTQYF. The CDR3 DNA is TGCGCCAGCAGCGCCCTGGGGGGGTTCACAGATACGCAGTATTTT.

The chain is built from TRBV2 and TRBJ2-3; possible D gene TRBD2, 5 bases. This CDR3 is 13 amino acids long. Germline V gives CDR1 SNHLY, CDR2 FYNNEI. Deletions cut 7 bases from V and 3 bases from J, with 11 bases between. The CDR3 DNA reads as TGTGCCAGCAAACCGGACTTAACAGATACGCAGTATTTT. This encodes CASKPDLTDTQYF. Full variable domain (rest looked up from reference TRBV2 and TRBJ2-3): EPEVTQTPSHQVTQMGQEVILRCVPISNHLYFYWYRQILGQKVEFLVSFYNNEISEKSEIFDDQFSVERPDGSNFTLKIRSTKLEDSAMYFCASKPDLTDTQYFGPGTRLTVL.

The V call is TRBV19, the J call TRBJ2-1; 8 bases fit TRBD1. J lost 7 bases, V lost 2 bases, and 4 bases had no gene match. The CDR3 consists of 14 residues. Germline CDR1 LNHDA, CDR2 SQIVND (reference sequence). For the CDR3, the DNA is TGTGCCAGTAGTATACGGACAGGGTGGAATGAGCAGTTCTTC. It specifies CASSIRTGWNEQFF.

The chain carries TRBV9 and TRBJ2-3; D is possibly TRBD2 (6 bases). The CDR3 has 16 residues. CDR1 SGDLS and CDR2 YYNGEE come from the germline V gene. V lost 3 bases to trimming and J lost 3 bases, with 17 bases between them. As DNA, the CDR3 is TGTGCCAGCAGCGCAAACCGAGGAGGGGTGACAGATACGCAGTATTTT. Its protein is CASSANRGGVTDTQYF.

This chain links TRBV6-6 with TRBJ1-1; maybe TRBD1 (5 bases). The CDR3 extends over 16 amino acids. V was cut by 2 bases and J by 0 bases, with 13 bases left in between. Germline-derived CDR1 and CDR2 are MNHNY and SVGAGI (reference sequence). The DNA for the CDR3 is TGTGCCAGCAGTTACCCGGGACTCAGCATGAACACTGAAGCTTTCTTT. Protein sequence: CASSYPGLSMNTEAFF.

V is TRBV27 and J is TRBJ2-1; D possibly matches TRBD1 or TRBD2 (6 bases each). Trimming took off 6 bases at V and 0 bases at J, with 15 bases between the two ends. The CDR3 extends over 16 amino acids. The germline V gene encodes CDR1 MNHEY and CDR2 SMNVEV (reference sequence). The chain's CDR3 is CASSSRGVHSYNEQFF. The CDR3 region has the DNA TGTGCCAGCAGCTCGAGGGGGGTTCACTCCTACAATGAGCAGTTCTTC.

The CDR3: CASSYDGTSYEQYF. The DNA of the CDR3 is TGTGCCAGCAGTTACGATGGGACTTCCTACGAGCAGTACTTC. The J gene is TRBJ2-7, the V gene TRBV6-5, with a weak D call TRBD2 (6 bases). Between the trimmed V and J ends, which lost 2 bases and 1 base, there was a span of 9 bases. This CDR3 is 14 amino acids long. Germline CDR1 and CDR2: MNHEY and SVGAGI.

The chain couples TRBV6-1 to TRBJ2-7; 7 bases match TRBD1. The CDR3 has 15 amino acids. Per the germline V gene, CDR1 is MNHNS and CDR2 is SASEGT. The J segment lost 1 base and the V segment lost 4 bases, leaving 7 bases of the junction unmatched. The CDR3 DNA sequence: TGTGCCAGCAGTGGGCCCTGGACAGGATCCTACGAGCAGTACTTC. Its protein is CASSGPWTGSYEQYF.

The V and J genes are TRBV7-2 and TRBJ1-2; possibly TRBD1 for D (6 bases). Germline CDR1 reads SGHTA; CDR2 reads FQGNSA. CDR3 length: 14 residues. V shed 1 base and J shed 4 bases, with 10 bases lying between them. The CDR3 here is CASSLEGGRYGYTF. CDR3 in DNA: TGTGCCAGCAGCTTAGAGGGGGGGCGCTATGGCTACACCTTC.

The V gene is TRBV2, the J gene TRBJ2-2; 7 nucleotides match TRBD2. The CDR3 is 14 residues long. After removal of 7 bases from V and 4 bases from J, the junction contained 6 bases not matched to a gene. CDR1 is SNHLY and CDR2 is FYNNEI in the germline V gene. The chain's CDR3 is CASTWEGFTGELFF. The CDR3 coding sequence is TGTGCCAGCACCTGGGAGGGGTTCACCGGGGAGCTGTTTTTT. Combining the CDR3 with reference TRBV2 and TRBJ2-2 gives the whole variable domain EPEVTQTPSHQVTQMGQEVILRCVPISNHLYFYWYRQILGQKVEFLVSFYNNEISEKSEIFDDQFSVERPDGSNFTLKIRSTKLEDSAMYFCASTWEGFTGELFFGEGSRLTVL.

V usage is TRBV2 and J usage is TRBJ2-7, with D perhaps matching TRBD1 (8 bases). CDR3 length equals 16 residues. V lost 6 bases, J lost 5 bases, and 23 bases lay in between. Germline-derived CDR1 and CDR2 are SNHLY and FYNNEI. The CDR3 loop reads CASRVTGGQVSHEQYF. The CDR3 DNA is TGTGCCAGCAGGGTCACGGGGGGACAGGTGTCCCACGAGCAGTACTTC.

V gene TRBV6-1 combines with J gene TRBJ2-7; D might be TRBD2 (5 bases). The CDR3 loop spans 14 amino acids. V lost 6 bases, J lost 3 bases, and 15 bases lay in between. Germline values: CDR1 MNHNS, CDR2 SASEGT. In nucleotides, the CDR3 is TGTGCCAGCAGGTTGCTAGCTTCCTACTACGAGCAGTACTTC. Residues: CASRLLASYYEQYF.

This chain uses TRBV27 with TRBJ1-6, with 8 nucleotides matching TRBD1. This CDR3 contains 14 residues. Germline trimming cut 7 bases from V and 7 bases from J; bases unmatched to any gene: 6. The V gene's germline CDR1 is MNHEY and CDR2 SMNVEV (reference sequence). The CDR3 DNA reads TGTGCCAGCACCGATACAGGGGGGAATTCACCCCTCCACTTT. The encoded protein is CASTDTGGNSPLHF.

This chain joins TRBV5-4 and TRBJ2-1; 7 bases are a match to TRBD2. Germline CDR1 and CDR2: SGHNT and YYREEE (reference sequence). This CDR3 contains 14 residues. Losses at the gene ends were 1 base for V and 3 bases for J; bases not matched to a gene: 1. CDR3 sequence (DNA): TGTGCCAGCAGCTTGCGCGGGGGCTACAATGAGCAGTTCTTC. This translates into CASSLRGGYNEQFF. Based on the CDR3 plus reference TRBV5-4 and TRBJ2-1, the full variable domain is ETGVTQSPTHLIKTRGQQVTLRCSSQSGHNTVSWYQQALGQGPQFIFQYYREEENGRGNFPPRFSGLQFPNYSSELNVNALELDDSALYLCASSLRGGYNEQFFGPGTRLTVL.

The CDR3 region is CASSLGQGARQPQHF. In nucleotides, the CDR3 is TGTGCCAGCAGCCTGGGACAGGGGGCGAGACAGCCCCAGCATTTT. V usage is TRBV13 and J usage is TRBJ1-5; 12 positions agree with TRBD1. The CDR3 spans 15 residues. The V gene's germline CDR1 is PRHDT and CDR2 FYEKMQ (reference sequence). V was clipped by 5 bases and J by 7 bases; unmatched bases: 6. Full variable domain (remainder filled in from reference TRBV13 and TRBJ1-5): AAGVIQSPRHLIKEKRETATLKCYPIPRHDTVYWYQQGPGQDPQFLISFYEKMQSDKGSIPDRFSAQQFSDYHSELNMSSLELGDSALYFCASSLGQGARQPQHFGDGTRLSIL.